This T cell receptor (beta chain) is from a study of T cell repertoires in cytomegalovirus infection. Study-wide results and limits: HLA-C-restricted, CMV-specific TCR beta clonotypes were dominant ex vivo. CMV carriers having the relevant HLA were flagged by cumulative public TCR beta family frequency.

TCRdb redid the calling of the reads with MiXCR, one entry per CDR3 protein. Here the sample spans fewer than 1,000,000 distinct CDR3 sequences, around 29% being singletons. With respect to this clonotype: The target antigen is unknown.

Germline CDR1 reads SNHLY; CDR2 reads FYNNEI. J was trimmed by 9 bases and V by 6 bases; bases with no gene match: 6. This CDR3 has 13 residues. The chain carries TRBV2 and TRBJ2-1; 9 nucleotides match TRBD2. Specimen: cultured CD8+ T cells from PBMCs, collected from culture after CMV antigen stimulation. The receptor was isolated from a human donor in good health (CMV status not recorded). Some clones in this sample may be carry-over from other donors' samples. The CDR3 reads CASRGGGGSEQFF. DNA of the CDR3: TGTGCCAGCAGGGGCGGGGGGGGAAGTGAGCAGTTCTTC.